The entry below gives a single T cell receptor beta chain sequence along with its context. Its matching antigen is unknown. 13 Jbeta primers and 60 Vbeta primers were used for the PCR. Sequencing was performed with immunoSEQ multiplex PCR; in TCRdb, only in-frame clones are kept and a portion is missing. This table holds roughly 130,000 clones, approximately 74% found once. This sample stems from a study of cytomegalovirus exposure and HLA in healthy donors. Study outcomes and limitations: A missense DCLRE1C variant was associated with V- and J-gene trimming of TCR beta chains in a later analysis, and an independent cohort replicated the association.

Trimming cost V 1 base and J 7 bases; bases outside gene matches: 3. The CDR3 length is 14 residues. From germline, CDR1 is SGHTA and CDR2 FQGNSA. The rearrangement links TRBV7-2 to TRBJ2-2; 7 nucleotides match TRBD2. The sample consisted of PBMCs. This receptor was identified in a man aged 35 to 55 in good health and CMV-seropositive. Written as DNA, the CDR3 is TGTGCCAGCAGCTTAGACTCTAGCGGCGGGGAGCTGTTTTTT. Encoded protein: CASSLDSSGGELFF.